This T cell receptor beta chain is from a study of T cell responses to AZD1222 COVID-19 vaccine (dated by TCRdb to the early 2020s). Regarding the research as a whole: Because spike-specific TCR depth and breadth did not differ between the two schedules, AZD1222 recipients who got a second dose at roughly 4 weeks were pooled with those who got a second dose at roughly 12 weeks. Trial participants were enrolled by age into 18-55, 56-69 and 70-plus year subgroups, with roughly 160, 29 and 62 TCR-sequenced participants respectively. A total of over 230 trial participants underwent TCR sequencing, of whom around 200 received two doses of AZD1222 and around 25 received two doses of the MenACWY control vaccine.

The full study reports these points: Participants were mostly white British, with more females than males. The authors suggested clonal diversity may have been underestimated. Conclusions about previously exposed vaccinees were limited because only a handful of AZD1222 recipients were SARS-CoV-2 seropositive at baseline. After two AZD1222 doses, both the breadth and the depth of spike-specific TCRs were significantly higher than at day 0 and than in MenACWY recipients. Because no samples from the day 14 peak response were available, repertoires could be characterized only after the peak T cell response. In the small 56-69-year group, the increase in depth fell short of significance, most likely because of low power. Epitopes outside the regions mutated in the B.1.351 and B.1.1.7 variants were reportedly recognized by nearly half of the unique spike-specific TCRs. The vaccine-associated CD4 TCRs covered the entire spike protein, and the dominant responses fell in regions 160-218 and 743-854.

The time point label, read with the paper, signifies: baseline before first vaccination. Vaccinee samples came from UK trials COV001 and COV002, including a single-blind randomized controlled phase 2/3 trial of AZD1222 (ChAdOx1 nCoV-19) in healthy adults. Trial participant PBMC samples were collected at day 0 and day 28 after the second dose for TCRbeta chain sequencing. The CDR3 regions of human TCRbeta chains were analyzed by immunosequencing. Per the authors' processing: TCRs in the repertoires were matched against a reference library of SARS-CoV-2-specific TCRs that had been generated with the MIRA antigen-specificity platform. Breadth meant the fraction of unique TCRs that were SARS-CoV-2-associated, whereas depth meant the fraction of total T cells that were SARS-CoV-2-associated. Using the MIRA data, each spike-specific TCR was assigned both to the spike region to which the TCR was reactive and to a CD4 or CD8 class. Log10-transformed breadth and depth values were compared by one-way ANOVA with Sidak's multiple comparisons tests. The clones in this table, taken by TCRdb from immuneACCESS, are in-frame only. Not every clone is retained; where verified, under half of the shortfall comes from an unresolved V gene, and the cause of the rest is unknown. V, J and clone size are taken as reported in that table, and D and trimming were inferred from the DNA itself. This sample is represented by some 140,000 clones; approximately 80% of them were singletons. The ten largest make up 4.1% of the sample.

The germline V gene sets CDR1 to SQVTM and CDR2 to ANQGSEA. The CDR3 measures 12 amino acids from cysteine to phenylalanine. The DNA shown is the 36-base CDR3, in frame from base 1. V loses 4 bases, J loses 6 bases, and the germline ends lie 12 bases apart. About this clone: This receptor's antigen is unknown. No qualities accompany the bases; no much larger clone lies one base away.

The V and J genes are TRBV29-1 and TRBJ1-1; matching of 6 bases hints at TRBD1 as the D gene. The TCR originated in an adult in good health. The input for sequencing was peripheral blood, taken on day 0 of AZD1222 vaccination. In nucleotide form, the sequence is TGCAGCGTTGCCACAGGGATCGCTGAAGCTTTCTTT. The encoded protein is CSVATGIAEAFF.